The TCR beta chain under discussion was sequenced for a study of T cell clonality in common variable immunodeficiency (dated by TCRdb to the mid-2010s). On the study overall, not on this receptor specifically: CVID TCRbeta sequences were reported to have fewer deletions and N-nucleotide insertions and to lack highly modified clones with 13 or more V deletions. Healthy controls shared more TCRbeta clones with each other than CVID subjects shared among themselves (p < 0.0001). Increased TCRbeta clonality was found in CVID subjects compared with healthy controls (t-test p = 0.018), with the increase being most characteristic of about a third of subjects. Even though DNA input was equal, the average per sample came to about 81,820 unique sequences for controls compared with about 30,000 for CVID samples. Patient heterogeneity within the CVID cohort put limits on correlating repertoire features with clinical complications. According to the authors, finding the cause of the higher clonality in CVID would require sequencing the repertoires of T cell subpopulations.

This clone came up many times. Its antigen target is currently unknown. The read halts 3 residues ahead of the CDR3 end, with the missing end drawn from the germline J gene. Most of the CVID patients and most of the healthy controls were of Caucasian heritage. Heparinized peripheral whole blood samples of roughly 5 to 8.5 ml were obtained from each donor. Genomic DNA from adults with common variable immune deficiency (CVID) and from healthy adult controls was used for sequencing of TCRbeta CDR3 repertoires. The control group was made up of around 22 healthy adult volunteers (about ten male and 12 female) whose ages ranged from roughly 23 to 70 years, with a mean age of approximately 32. To isolate peripheral blood mononuclear cells, diluted blood was subjected to density centrifugation over Hypaque 1077 or Ficoll-Paque. Genomic DNA was obtained from unsorted mononuclear cells through either Qiagen column purification or a centrifugation-based method.

For sequencing input, CVID and control samples contributed equivalent amounts of genomic DNA. For every sample, a 60 bp segment covering the rearranged TCRbeta CDR3 region was amplified and then sequenced. The immunoSEQ assay, a bias-corrected multiplex PCR with high-throughput sequencing, was employed for TCRbeta amplification. For the original study's pipeline: Every unique nucleotide sequence was considered a clone and was annotated with V, D and J genes, copy number and frequency. Sequences were labeled productive if in frame, and non-productive if out of frame or containing stop codons. As previously described, Shannon's entropy was used to calculate clonality. The predicted amino acid sequences of productive clones were used to derive mean CDR3 Kyte-Doolittle hydropathy. Scaled V gene usage was hierarchically clustered using Manhattan distance and complete linkage with the R hclust function. Sharing of clones by CDR3 amino acid sequence was evaluated through resampling of 12 repertoires per group over 100 rounds. The repertoires were searched for around 65 published EBV-specific and 200 to 300 published CMV-specific TCRbeta sequences. A couple of CVID samples that yielded fewer than 10,000 sequences were excluded from the analysis, so approximately 40 CVID repertoires were retained. This is the immuneACCESS table as TCRdb keeps it, with only in-frame sequences that have V and J called. A part of the clones is gone; compared with another copy, unresolved V genes explain less than half, and the rest is unexplained. That table gives V, J and clone size, and the DNA gave D and trimming. The table gives 45,000 to 60,000 clones for this sample, with none occurring only once. The ten largest clonotypes hold approximately 6.2% of the sample.

Sequences SGHTA (CDR1) and FQGNSA (CDR2) are obtained from the germline V gene. The CDR3 contains 15 residues, cysteine and phenylalanine counted. Sequencing covers 36 bases of the CDR3, shown here with the frame starting at base 1. V sheds 3 bases and J sheds 4 bases, leaving 13 bases between their ends. The specimen sequenced was peripheral blood mononuclear cells. The V and J genes are TRBV7-2 and TRBJ2-1; a weak D assignment points to TRBD2 (6 bases agree). The receptor comes from a person aged 18 to 70 in good health. The sequenced CDR3 bases are TGTGCCAGCAGCTTTGTGGGGGGATCGTACAATGAG. Translated, this gives CASSFVGGSYNE. The entire CDR3 reads CASSFVGGSYNEQFF.